This TCR beta chain derives from a study of OX40 agonist ivuxolimab in advanced cancers. Whole-study context: A partial response was reached by three patients: one with hepatocellular carcinoma and two with cutaneous melanoma.

Here immunoSEQ multiplex PCR was the method, and the copy in TCRdb shows in-frame clones only, minus some. The data show 65,000 to 75,000 clones, with 85% seen just once and 2% to 2.5% held by the top ten. V was shortened by 3 bases and J by 5 bases, with 10 bases between the two germline ends. The length of the CDR3 is 13 residues. Germline values: CDR1 SQVTM, CDR2 ANQGSEA. It was autoimmune disease history or systemic immunosuppression that excluded patients. The chain is built from TRBV29-1 and TRBJ2-2; a possible D gene is TRBD1 (6 bases). Source: CD4+ or CD8+ T cells sorted from blood, taken in a trial of the OX40 agonist ivuxolimab. The TCR sequence derives from an adult with an advanced solid tumor such as melanoma, head and neck, liver or kidney cancer. This chain's CDR3 is CSVDQGWTGELFF. In nucleotides, the CDR3 is TGCAGCGTTGACCAGGGGTGGACCGGGGAGCTGTTTTTT.